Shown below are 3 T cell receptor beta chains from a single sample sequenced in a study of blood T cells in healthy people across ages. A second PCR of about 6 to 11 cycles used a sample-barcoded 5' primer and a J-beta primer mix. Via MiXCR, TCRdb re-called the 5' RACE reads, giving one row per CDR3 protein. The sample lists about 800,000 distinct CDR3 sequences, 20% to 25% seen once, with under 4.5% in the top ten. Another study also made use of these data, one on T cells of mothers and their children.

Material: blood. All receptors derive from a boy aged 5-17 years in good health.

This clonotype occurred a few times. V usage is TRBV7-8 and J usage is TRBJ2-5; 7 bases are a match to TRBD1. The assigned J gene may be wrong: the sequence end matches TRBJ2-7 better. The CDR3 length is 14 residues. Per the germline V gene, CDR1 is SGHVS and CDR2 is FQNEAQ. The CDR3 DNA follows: TGTGCCAGCAGCTTAGGGGGACAGCCCTACGAGCAGTACTTC. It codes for CASSLGGQPYEQYF.

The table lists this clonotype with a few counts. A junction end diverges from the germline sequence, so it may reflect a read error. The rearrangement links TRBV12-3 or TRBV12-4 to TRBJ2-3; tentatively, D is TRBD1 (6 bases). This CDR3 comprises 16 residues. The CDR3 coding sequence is TGTGCCAGCAGATCTCGGGACACCGACGCCACAGATACGCGGTATTTT. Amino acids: CASRSRDTDATDTRYF.

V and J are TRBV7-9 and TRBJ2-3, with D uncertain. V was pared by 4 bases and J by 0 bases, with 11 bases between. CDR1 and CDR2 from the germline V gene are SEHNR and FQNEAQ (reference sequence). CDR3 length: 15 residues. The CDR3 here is CASSSTTLSTDTQYF. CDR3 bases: TGTGCCAGCAGCTCGACCACACTTAGCACAGATACGCAGTATTTT. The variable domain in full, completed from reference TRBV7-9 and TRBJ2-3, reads DTGVSQNPRHKITKRGQNVTFRCDPISEHNRLYWYRQTLGQGPEFLTYFQNEAQLEKSRLLSDRFSAERPKGSFSTLEIQRTEQGDSAMYLCASSSTTLSTDTQYFGPGTRLTVL.